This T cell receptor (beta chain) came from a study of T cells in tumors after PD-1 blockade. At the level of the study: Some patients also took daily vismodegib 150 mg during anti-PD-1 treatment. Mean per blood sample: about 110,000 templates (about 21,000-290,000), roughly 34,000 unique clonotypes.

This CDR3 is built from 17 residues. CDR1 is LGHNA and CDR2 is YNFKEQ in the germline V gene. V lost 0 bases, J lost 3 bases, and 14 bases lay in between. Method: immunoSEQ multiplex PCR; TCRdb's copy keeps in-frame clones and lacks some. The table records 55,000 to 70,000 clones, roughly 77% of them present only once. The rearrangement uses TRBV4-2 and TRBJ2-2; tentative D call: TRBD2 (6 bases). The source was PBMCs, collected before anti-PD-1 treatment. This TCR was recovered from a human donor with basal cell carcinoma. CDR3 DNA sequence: TGTGCCAGCAGCCAAGATCGTCCGGGGGATTACACCGGGGAGCTGTTTTTT. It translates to CASSQDRPGDYTGELFF.